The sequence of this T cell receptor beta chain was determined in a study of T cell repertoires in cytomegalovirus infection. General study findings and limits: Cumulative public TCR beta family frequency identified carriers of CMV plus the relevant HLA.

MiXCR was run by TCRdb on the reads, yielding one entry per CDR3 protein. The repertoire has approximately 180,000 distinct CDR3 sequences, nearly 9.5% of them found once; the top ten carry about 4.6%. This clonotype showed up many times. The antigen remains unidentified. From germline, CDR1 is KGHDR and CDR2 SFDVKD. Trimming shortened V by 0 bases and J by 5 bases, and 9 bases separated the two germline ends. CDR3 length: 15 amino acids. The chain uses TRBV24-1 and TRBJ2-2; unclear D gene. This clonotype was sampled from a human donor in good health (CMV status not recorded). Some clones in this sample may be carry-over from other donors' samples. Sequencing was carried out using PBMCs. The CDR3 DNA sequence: TGTGCCACCAGTGATTTGTCTTCGGAAACCGGGGAGCTGTTTTTT. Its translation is CATSDLSSETGELFF.